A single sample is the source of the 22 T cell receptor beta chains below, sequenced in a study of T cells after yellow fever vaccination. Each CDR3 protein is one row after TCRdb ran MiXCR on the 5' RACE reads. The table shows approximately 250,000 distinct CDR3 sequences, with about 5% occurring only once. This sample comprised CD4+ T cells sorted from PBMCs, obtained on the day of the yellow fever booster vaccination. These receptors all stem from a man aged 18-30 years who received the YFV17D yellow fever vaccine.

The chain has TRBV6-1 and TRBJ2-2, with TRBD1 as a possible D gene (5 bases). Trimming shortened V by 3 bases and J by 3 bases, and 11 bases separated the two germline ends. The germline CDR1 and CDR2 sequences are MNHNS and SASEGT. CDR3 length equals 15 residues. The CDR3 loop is CASSDRPRDTGELFF. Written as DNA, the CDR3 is TGTGCCAGCAGTGATCGCCCCAGGGACACCGGGGAGCTGTTTTTT.

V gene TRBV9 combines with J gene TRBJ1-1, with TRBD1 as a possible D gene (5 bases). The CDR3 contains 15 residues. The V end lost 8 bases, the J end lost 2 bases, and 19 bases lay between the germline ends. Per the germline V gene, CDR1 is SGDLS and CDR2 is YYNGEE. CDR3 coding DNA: TGTGCCAGTACGAAGGGGTGGGGCTTTAACACTGAAGCTTTCTTT. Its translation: CASTKGWGFNTEAFF.

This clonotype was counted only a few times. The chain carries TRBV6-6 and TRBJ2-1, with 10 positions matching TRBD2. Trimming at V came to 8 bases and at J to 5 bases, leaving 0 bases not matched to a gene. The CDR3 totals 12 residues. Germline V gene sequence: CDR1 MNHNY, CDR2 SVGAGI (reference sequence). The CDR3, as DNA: TGTGCCAGCGGACTAGCGGACAATGAGCAGTTCTTC. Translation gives CASGLADNEQFF.

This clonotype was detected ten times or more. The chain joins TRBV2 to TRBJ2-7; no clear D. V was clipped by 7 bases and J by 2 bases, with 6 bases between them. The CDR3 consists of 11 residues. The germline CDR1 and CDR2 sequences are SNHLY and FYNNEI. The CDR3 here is CASKLAYEQYV. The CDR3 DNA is TGTGCCAGCAAGTTGGCCTACGAGCAGTACGTC.

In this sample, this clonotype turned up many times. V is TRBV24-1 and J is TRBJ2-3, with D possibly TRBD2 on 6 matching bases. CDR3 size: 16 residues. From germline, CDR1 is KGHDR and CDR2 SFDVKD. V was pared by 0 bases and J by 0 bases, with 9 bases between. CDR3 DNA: TGTGCCACCAGTGATTTGCAAGGGACTAGCACAGATACGCAGTATTTT. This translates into CATSDLQGTSTDTQYF.

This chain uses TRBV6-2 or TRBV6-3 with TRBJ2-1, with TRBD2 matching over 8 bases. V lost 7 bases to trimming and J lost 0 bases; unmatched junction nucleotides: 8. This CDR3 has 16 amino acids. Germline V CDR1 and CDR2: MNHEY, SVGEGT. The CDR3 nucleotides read TGTGCCAGCACCGCTCACGGGGGGGGCTCCTACAATGAGCAGTTCTTC. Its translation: CASTAHGGGSYNEQFF.

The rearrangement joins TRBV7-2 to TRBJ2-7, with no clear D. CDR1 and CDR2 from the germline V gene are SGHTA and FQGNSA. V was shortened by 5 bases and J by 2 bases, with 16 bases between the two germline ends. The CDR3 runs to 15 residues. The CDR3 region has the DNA TGTGCCAGCAGCCTTGGTGGGTTTTCACCCTACGAGCAGTACTTC. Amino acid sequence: CASSLGGFSPYEQYF.

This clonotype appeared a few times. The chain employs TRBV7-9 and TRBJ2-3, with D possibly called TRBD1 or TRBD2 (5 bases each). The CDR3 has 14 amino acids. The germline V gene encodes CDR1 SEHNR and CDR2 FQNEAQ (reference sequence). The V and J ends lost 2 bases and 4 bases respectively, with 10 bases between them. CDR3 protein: CASSLTRGADTQYF. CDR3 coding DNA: TGTGCCAGCAGCTTAACACGGGGCGCAGATACGCAGTATTTT.

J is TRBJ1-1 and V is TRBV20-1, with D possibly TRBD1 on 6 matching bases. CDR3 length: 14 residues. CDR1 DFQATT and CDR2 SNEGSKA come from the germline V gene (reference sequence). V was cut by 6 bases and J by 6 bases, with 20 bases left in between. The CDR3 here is CSAPAQGSGAEAFF. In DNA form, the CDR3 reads TGCAGTGCGCCGGCGCAGGGCTCAGGGGCTGAAGCTTTCTTT.

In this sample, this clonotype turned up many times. The CDR3 DNA follows: TGTGCCAGCAGACAAAACCCGGGACAGGGTGTGGGAGATACGCAGTATTTT. Translation: CASRQNPGQGVGDTQYF. V and J are TRBV12-3 or TRBV12-4 and TRBJ2-3; TRBD1 matches 9 bases. The CDR3 totals 17 residues. With V trimmed by 6 bases and J by 5 bases, 15 bases remained unmatched.

This CDR3 reads CASSSTGGVNSPLHF. The CDR3 DNA reads TGTGCCAGTAGTTCCACAGGGGGGGTTAATTCACCCCTCCACTTT. This chain uses TRBV19 with TRBJ1-6; 8 positions agree with TRBD1. The CDR3 totals 15 residues. V lost 5 bases and J lost 6; bases outside the gene matches: 6. Germline V gene data show CDR1 as LNHDA and CDR2 as SQIVND (reference sequence).

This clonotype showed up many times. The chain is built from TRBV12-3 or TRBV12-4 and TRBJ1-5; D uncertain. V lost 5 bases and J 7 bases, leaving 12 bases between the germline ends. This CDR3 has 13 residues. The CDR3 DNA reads TGTGCCAGCAGTGCCCAGGATGGCCAGCCCCAGCATTTT. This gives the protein CASSAQDGQPQHF.

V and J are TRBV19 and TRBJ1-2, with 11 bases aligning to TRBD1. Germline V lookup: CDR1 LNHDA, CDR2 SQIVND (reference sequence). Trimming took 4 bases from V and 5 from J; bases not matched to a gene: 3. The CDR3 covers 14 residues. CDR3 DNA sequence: TGTGCCAGTAGTAGGACAGGGGGCGCATATGGCTACACCTTC. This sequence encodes CASSRTGGAYGYTF.

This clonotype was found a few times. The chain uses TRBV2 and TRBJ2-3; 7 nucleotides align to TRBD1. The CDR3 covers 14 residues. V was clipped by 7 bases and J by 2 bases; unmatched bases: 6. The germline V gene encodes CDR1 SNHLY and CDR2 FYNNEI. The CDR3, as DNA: TGTGCCAGCAAACAGGGGCCCTACACAGATACGCAGTATTTT. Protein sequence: CASKQGPYTDTQYF.

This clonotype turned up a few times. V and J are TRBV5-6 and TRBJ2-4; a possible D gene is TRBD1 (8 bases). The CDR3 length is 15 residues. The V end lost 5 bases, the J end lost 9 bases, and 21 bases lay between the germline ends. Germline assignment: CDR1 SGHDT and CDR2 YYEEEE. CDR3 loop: CASRGGTGLVGIQYF. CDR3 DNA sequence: TGTGCCAGCAGGGGGGGGACAGGACTCGTAGGCATTCAGTACTTC.

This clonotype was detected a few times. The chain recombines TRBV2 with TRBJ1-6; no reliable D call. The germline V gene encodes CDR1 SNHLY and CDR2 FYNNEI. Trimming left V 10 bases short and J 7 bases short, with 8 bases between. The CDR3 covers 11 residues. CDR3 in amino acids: CATEGNSPLHF. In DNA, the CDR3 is TGTGCCACCGAAGGAAATTCACCCCTCCACTTT.

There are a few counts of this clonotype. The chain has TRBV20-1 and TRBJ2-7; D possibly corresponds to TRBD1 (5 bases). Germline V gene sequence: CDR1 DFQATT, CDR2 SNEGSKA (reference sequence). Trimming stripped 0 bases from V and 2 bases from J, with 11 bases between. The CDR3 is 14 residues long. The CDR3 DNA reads TGCAGTGCTAGAGATCACTACAGGCCCTACGAGCAGTACTTC. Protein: CSARDHYRPYEQYF.

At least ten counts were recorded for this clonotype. The CDR3 loop is CASSPGQGPYNEQFF. CDR3 nucleotides: TGTGCCAGCAGCCCCGGACAGGGCCCCTACAATGAGCAGTTCTTC. J is TRBJ2-1 and V is TRBV12-3 or TRBV12-4; 8 bases are shared with TRBD1. CDR3 length equals 15 residues. The J segment lost 2 bases and the V segment lost 6 bases, leaving 6 bases of the junction unmatched.

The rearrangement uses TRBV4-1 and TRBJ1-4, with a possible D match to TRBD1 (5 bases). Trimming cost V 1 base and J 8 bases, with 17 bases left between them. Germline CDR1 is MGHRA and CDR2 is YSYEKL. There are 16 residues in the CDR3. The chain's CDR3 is CASSQGQTALREKLFF. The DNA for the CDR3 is TGCGCCAGCAGCCAAGGTCAGACAGCCCTTAGGGAAAAACTGTTTTTT.

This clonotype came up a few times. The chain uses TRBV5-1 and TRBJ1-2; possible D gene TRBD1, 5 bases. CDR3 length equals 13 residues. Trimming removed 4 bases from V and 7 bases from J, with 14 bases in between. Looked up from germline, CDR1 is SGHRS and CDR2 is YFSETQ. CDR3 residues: CASSSGTPPGYTF. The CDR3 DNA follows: TGCGCCAGCAGCAGCGGGACGCCACCTGGCTACACCTTC.

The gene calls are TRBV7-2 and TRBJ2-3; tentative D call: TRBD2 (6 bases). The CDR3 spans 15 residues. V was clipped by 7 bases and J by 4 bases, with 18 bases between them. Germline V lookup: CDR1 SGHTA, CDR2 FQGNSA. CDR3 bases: TGTGCCAGCACCACACTTGCGGGGAGGTCAGATACGCAGTATTTT. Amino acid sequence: CASTTLAGRSDTQYF.

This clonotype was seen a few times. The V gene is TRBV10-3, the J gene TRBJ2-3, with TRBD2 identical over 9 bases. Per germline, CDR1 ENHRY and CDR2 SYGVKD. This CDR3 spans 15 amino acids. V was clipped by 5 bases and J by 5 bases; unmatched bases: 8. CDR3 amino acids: CAISRSGGRLDTQYF. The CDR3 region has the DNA TGTGCCATCAGTCGGAGCGGGGGGCGATTAGATACGCAGTATTTT.